This TCR beta chain comes out of a study of T cell repertoires in cytomegalovirus infection. Study-wide background: Alongside well-studied HLA-B-restricted CMV epitopes, recently identified HLA-C-restricted CMV epitopes were also used. Through public TCR beta signatures, both CMV infection and matching HLA type were indicated. Whole-study results and caveats: The study identified carriers of CMV plus the relevant HLA from cumulative public TCR beta family frequency. HLA-C-restricted CMV-specific TCR beta clonotypes were dominant in the ex vivo response.

MiXCR was run by TCRdb on the reads, yielding one entry per CDR3 protein. Of some 920,000 distinct CDR3 sequences listed, approximately 32% are singletons. Germline values: CDR1 MGHRA, CDR2 YSYEKL. Trimming removed 2 bases at V and 0 bases at J, with 11 bases between. This CDR3 is 16 amino acids long. This clonotype was seen only a few times. Its antigen is not identified. The sequence was collected from a human donor in good health (CMV status not recorded). Some clones in this sample may be carry-over from other donors' samples. This chain uses TRBV4-1 with TRBJ2-1; possible D gene TRBD1, 6 bases. The source was cultured CD8+ T cells from PBMCs, collected from culture after CMV antigen stimulation. The CDR3 here is CASSQPRDNSYNEQFF. CDR3 nucleotide sequence: TGCGCCAGCAGCCAACCCCGGGACAACTCCTACAATGAGCAGTTCTTC.